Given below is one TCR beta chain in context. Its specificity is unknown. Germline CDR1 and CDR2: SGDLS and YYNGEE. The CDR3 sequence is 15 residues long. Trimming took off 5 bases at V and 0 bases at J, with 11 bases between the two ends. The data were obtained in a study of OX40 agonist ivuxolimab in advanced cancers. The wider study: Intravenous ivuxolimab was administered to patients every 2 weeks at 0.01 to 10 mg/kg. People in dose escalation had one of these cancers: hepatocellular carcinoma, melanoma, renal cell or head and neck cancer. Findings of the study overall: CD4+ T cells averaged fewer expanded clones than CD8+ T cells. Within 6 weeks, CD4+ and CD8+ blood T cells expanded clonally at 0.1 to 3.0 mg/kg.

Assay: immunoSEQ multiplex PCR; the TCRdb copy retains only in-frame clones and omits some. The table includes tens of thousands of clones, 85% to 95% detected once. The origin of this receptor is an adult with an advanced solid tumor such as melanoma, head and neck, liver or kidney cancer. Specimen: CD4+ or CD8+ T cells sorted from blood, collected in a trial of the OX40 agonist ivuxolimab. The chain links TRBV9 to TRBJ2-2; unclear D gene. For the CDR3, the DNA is TGTGCCAGCAGTCCAAGCCTCACGAACACCGGGGAGCTGTTTTTT. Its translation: CASSPSLTNTGELFF.